This passage covers 15 T cell receptor beta chains from one sample sequenced in a study of cytomegalovirus exposure and HLA in healthy donors. Amplification used 60 Vbeta primers and 13 Jbeta primers. TCRdb's table, derived via immunoSEQ multiplex PCR, lists solely in-frame clones and lacks some. Among about 93,000 clones listed, around three quarters were seen once. The sample was PBMCs. The receptors were sampled from a man aged 25 to 40 in good health and CMV-seronegative.

The chain is built from TRBV4-3 and TRBJ1-6; D uncertain. The ends were cut back, 0 bases at V and 4 bases at J, with 7 bases in the middle. The germline CDR1 and CDR2 sequences are LGHNA and YSLEER. The CDR3 has 15 amino acids. In DNA, the CDR3 is TGCGCCAGCAGCCAAGAGCACCAGTATAATTCACCCCTCCACTTT. Protein: CASSQEHQYNSPLHF.

The chain employs TRBV18 and TRBJ2-5; the D is unclear. Between the trimmed V and J ends, which lost 8 bases and 2 bases, there was a span of 6 bases. The germline V gene has CDR1 KGHSH and CDR2 LQKENI. The CDR3 is 11 residues long. The CDR3 here is CASRNQETQYF. For the CDR3, the DNA is TGTGCCAGCCGTAATCAAGAGACCCAGTACTTC.

J is TRBJ1-2 and V is TRBV5-1; 9 bases agree with TRBD1. Trimming cost V 4 bases and J 2 bases; bases outside gene matches: 9. CDR3 length equals 16 residues. Germline CDR1 SGHRS, CDR2 YFSETQ. In DNA, the CDR3 is TGCGCCAGCAGCCCGGGGGACAGGGACGAAAACTATGGCTACACCTTC. It codes for CASSPGDRDENYGYTF.

The gene calls are TRBV7-9 and TRBJ2-3; the match to TRBD2 covers 9 bases. Unmatched junction bases numbered 6, after V lost 0 bases and J lost 2 bases. The CDR3 is 17 residues long. CDR1 SEHNR and CDR2 FQNEAQ come from the germline V gene (reference sequence). CDR3 in amino acids: CASSLAVLAGITDTQYF. The DNA of the CDR3 is TGTGCCAGCAGCTTAGCGGTTCTAGCGGGGATCACAGATACGCAGTATTTT. Full variable domain (remainder filled in from reference TRBV7-9 and TRBJ2-3): DTGVSQNPRHKITKRGQNVTFRCDPISEHNRLYWYRQTLGQGPEFLTYFQNEAQLEKSRLLSDRFSAERPKGSFSTLEIQRTEQGDSAMYLCASSLAVLAGITDTQYFGPGTRLTVL.

This chain links TRBV14 with TRBJ1-1; D perhaps matches TRBD1 (5 bases). The V gene lost 2 bases and the J gene lost 8 bases, with 12 bases spanning the gap. Germline V lookup: CDR1 SGHDN, CDR2 FVKESK. The CDR3 totals 13 residues. In DNA, the CDR3 is TGTGCCAGCAGCCAATATGGGCCAGGGGAAGCTTTCTTT. It is translated as CASSQYGPGEAFF.

The rearrangement links TRBV19 to TRBJ2-3; D may be TRBD2 (6 bases). The length of the CDR3 is 12 residues. The V and J ends lost 5 bases and 13 bases respectively, with 16 bases between them. From germline, CDR1 is LNHDA and CDR2 SQIVND (reference sequence). In nucleotides, the CDR3 is TGTGCCAGTAGTCCCCGACTAGAGCAGAAGTATTTT. Its protein product is CASSPRLEQKYF.

J is TRBJ2-2 and V is TRBV29-1, with a tentative D call TRBD1 (7 bases). Germline CDR1 reads SQVTM; CDR2 reads ANQGSEA. This CDR3 has 13 residues. V lost 3 bases and J lost 5, with 10 bases in between. The CDR3 nucleotides are TGCAGCGTTGACAGGGGGGTAACCGGGGAGCTGTTTTTT. This codes for CSVDRGVTGELFF.

The chain recombines TRBV2 with TRBJ1-1; D is ambiguous. This CDR3 contains 15 residues. Trimming pared 3 bases from V and 0 bases from J, leaving 11 bases between. Germline V CDR1 and CDR2: SNHLY, FYNNEI. CDR3 region: CASSEGRQLNTEAFF. In nucleotides, the CDR3 is TGTGCCAGCAGTGAGGGCAGGCAACTGAACACTGAAGCTTTCTTT.

The CDR3 protein is CASSLAFPGTGYNTEAFF. The CDR3 nucleotides read TGTGCCAGCAGCTTAGCGTTTCCAGGGACAGGATATAACACTGAAGCTTTCTTT. This rearrangement joins TRBV7-9 to TRBJ1-1; 8 positions match TRBD1. The CDR3 length is 18 residues. CDR1 is SEHNR, CDR2 FQNEAQ, per germline (reference sequence). J gave up 2 bases and V 0 bases, and 11 bases lay outside the gene matches.

This chain uses TRBV19 with TRBJ1-1; unclear D gene. This CDR3 contains 13 residues. Germline CDR1 is LNHDA and CDR2 is SQIVND (reference sequence). V dropped 7 bases and J dropped 0 bases, with 9 bases sitting between them. CDR3 in DNA: TGTGCCAGTATGTCTGGGCTGAACACTGAAGCTTTCTTT. Protein sequence: CASMSGLNTEAFF. The entire variable domain, with the rest obtained from reference TRBV19 and TRBJ1-1, is as follows: DGGITQSPKYLFRKEGQNVTLSCEQNLNHDAMYWYRQDPGQGLRLIYYSQIVNDFQKGDIAEGYSVSREKKESFPLTVTSAQKNPTAFYLCASMSGLNTEAFFGQGTRLTVV.

The chain recombines TRBV28 with TRBJ2-5; the match to TRBD2 covers 8 bases. Germline-derived CDR1 and CDR2 are MDHEN and SYDVKM. The length of the CDR3 is 14 residues. V trimming: 8 bases; J trimming: 2 bases; junction bases outside the gene matches: 7. In DNA, the CDR3 is TGTGCCAGCCGGGGGACTAGTCCGCAAGAGACCCAGTACTTC. Its translation is CASRGTSPQETQYF.

The rearrangement joins TRBV7-9 to TRBJ2-7; 12 bases map to TRBD2. This CDR3 region has 15 residues. Germline V CDR1 and CDR2: SEHNR, FQNEAQ (reference sequence). J lost 6 bases, V lost 1 base, and 4 bases had no gene match. The CDR3 is CASSLGLAGVVEQYF. In nucleotides, the CDR3 is TGTGCCAGCAGCTTAGGACTAGCGGGGGTTGTCGAGCAGTACTTC.

V is TRBV27 and J is TRBJ1-5, with 7 nucleotides matching TRBD1. Per the germline V gene, CDR1 is MNHEY and CDR2 is SMNVEV (reference sequence). Unmatched junction bases numbered 9, after V lost 6 bases and J lost 1 base. This CDR3 has 16 residues. CDR3 sequence: CASRDIGTVSNQPQHF. CDR3 in DNA: TGTGCCAGCAGGGACATCGGGACAGTGAGCAATCAGCCCCAGCATTTT.

This chain uses TRBV5-1 with TRBJ2-1; 16 bases line up with TRBD2. The CDR3 consists of 14 residues. Germline V gene lookup returns CDR1 SGHRS and CDR2 YFSETQ. V gave up 8 bases and J gave up 7 bases; unmatched junction bases: 3. The CDR3 DNA reads as TGCGCCAGTAGGGGACTAGCGGGAGGGAATGAGCAGTTCTTC. This encodes CASRGLAGGNEQFF.

This chain uses TRBV29-1 with TRBJ1-1; D might be TRBD1 (5 bases). CDR1 and CDR2 from the germline V gene are SQVTM and ANQGSEA. V was clipped by 1 base and J by 1 base, with 13 bases between them. The CDR3 length is 15 residues. The DNA of the CDR3 is TGCAGCGTTGAAGCCCCCAGGGATCGGAACACTGAAGCTTTCTTT. This gives the protein CSVEAPRDRNTEAFF.